The 11 T cell receptor beta chains in this list originate from one sample, sequenced in a study of blood T cell repertoires in COVID-19. Only in-frame clones appear in the TCRdb table, and some are missing; sequencing was by immunoSEQ multiplex PCR. The table records 110,000 to 150,000 clones, 80% of them present only once. The source material was peripheral blood. The receptors stem from a woman in her forties or fifties with acute or convalescent COVID-19.

This clone has only one observation. The chain has TRBV6-1 and TRBJ1-2; D remains unclear. V gave up 4 bases and J gave up 3 bases, with 24 bases separating them. Germline V CDR1 and CDR2: MNHNS, SASEGT. The CDR3 extends over 18 amino acids. The CDR3 region is CASSVSDLPIRRDYGYTF. The CDR3 coding sequence is TGTGCCAGCAGTGTTTCAGATTTACCAATTAGACGGGACTATGGCTACACCTTC.

The J gene is TRBJ1-4, the V gene TRBV7-8, with 11 nucleotides matching TRBD1. Germline V CDR1 and CDR2: SGHVS, FQNEAQ. The CDR3 has 19 amino acids. V was pared by 4 bases and J by 8 bases, with 18 bases of the junction left unmatched. The CDR3 sequence is CASSSEFQGQGVQVEKLFF. Here the CDR3 DNA reads TGTGCCAGCAGCTCAGAGTTTCAGGGACAGGGGGTCCAGGTCGAAAAACTGTTTTTT.

The rearrangement links TRBV9 to TRBJ2-2, with 8 bases matching TRBD2. The CDR3 sequence is 16 residues long. The V gene's germline CDR1 is SGDLS and CDR2 YYNGEE. J gave up 7 bases and V 0 bases, and 8 bases lay outside the gene matches. The CDR3 protein is CASSVEVAGTDGELFF. The CDR3 DNA is TGTGCCAGCAGCGTAGAGGTAGCGGGGACGGACGGGGAGCTGTTTTTT.

V and J are TRBV19 and TRBJ2-3, with D perhaps TRBD2 (7 bases). The V gene's germline CDR1 is LNHDA and CDR2 SQIVND (reference sequence). CDR3 length equals 13 residues. Deletions cut 7 bases from V and 4 bases from J, with 12 bases between. CDR3 DNA: TGTGCCAGTACCCTGGGGGGGCCAGATACGCAGTATTTT. Amino acid sequence: CASTLGGPDTQYF. The full variable domain, with the rest looked up from reference TRBV19 and TRBJ2-3, is DGGITQSPKYLFRKEGQNVTLSCEQNLNHDAMYWYRQDPGQGLRLIYYSQIVNDFQKGDIAEGYSVSREKKESFPLTVTSAQKNPTAFYLCASTLGGPDTQYFGPGTRLTVL.

This chain uses TRBV4-2 with TRBJ2-3, with TRBD2 matching over 8 bases. The CDR3 covers 19 residues. Germline V lookup: CDR1 LGHNA, CDR2 YNFKEQ. The trim removed 0 bases at V and 4 bases at J, leaving 15 bases unmatched. In DNA form, the CDR3 reads TGTGCCAGCAGCCAAGATTTATACAACGGGGGGGCTTCTGCAGATACGCAGTATTTT. It translates to CASSQDLYNGGASADTQYF.

This clone was recorded once. The chain has TRBV19 and TRBJ2-1, with D possibly matching TRBD1 (5 bases). Germline CDR1 reads LNHDA; CDR2 reads SQIVND (reference sequence). The CDR3 is made up of 15 amino acids. V was shortened by 6 bases and J by 0 bases, with 12 bases between the two germline ends. CDR3 DNA sequence: TGTGCCAGTAGGATCCCTCAGGGCTCCTACAATGAGCAGTTCTTC. It encodes CASRIPQGSYNEQFF.

The chain joins TRBV7-2 to TRBJ1-6; a weak D match, TRBD1 (6 bases). Trimming took 4 bases from V and 3 from J, leaving 10 bases between them. The CDR3 has 15 amino acids. The germline CDR1 and CDR2 sequences are SGHTA and FQGNSA. The CDR3 nucleotides are TGTGCCAGCAGCTCGAGACAGGTCTATAATTCACCCCTCCACTTT. Translating it yields CASSSRQVYNSPLHF.

The chain is built from TRBV5-1 and TRBJ2-5, with TRBD1 matching over 8 bases. Germline loops: CDR1 SGHRS, CDR2 YFSETQ. The V segment lost 4 bases and the J segment 4 bases; nucleotides outside the gene matches: 9. This CDR3 is 15 amino acids long. This CDR3 is CASSNGQGGGETQYF. CDR3 bases: TGCGCCAGCAGCAATGGACAGGGTGGCGGAGAGACCCAGTACTTC. Combining the CDR3 with reference TRBV5-1 and TRBJ2-5 gives the whole variable domain KAGVTQTPRYLIKTRGQQVTLSCSPISGHRSVSWYQQTPGQGLQFLFEYFSETQRNKGNFPGRFSGRQFSNSRSEMNVSTLELGDSALYLCASSNGQGGGETQYFGPGTRLLVL.

The genes are TRBV19 and TRBJ2-6; 9 bases are a match to TRBD1. Germline values: CDR1 LNHDA, CDR2 SQIVND (reference sequence). With 7 bases clipped from V and 4 bases from J, the junction kept 20 bases outside the gene matches. The CDR3 extends over 20 amino acids. The CDR3 sequence is CASNFLGDREISSGANVLTF. CDR3 DNA sequence: TGTGCCAGTAATTTCTTAGGGGACAGGGAGATCTCGTCGGGGGCCAACGTCCTGACTTTC.

The chain recombines TRBV5-1 with TRBJ1-4; TRBD1 might be the D (6 bases). Trimming pared 7 bases from V and 7 bases from J, leaving 17 bases between. Per the germline V gene, CDR1 is SGHRS and CDR2 is YFSETQ. This CDR3 is 14 amino acids long. The CDR3 DNA reads TGCGCCAGCGGACGCCGGGACATAAGTGAAAAACTGTTTTTT. This translates into CASGRRDISEKLFF.

As DNA, the CDR3 is TGTGCCAGCAGCACCCGGACAGGGAACACTGAAGCTTTCTTT. Its protein is CASSTRTGNTEAFF. The genes are TRBV11-2 and TRBJ1-1; 7 nucleotides line up with TRBD1. This CDR3 is 14 amino acids long. The V and J ends lost 5 bases and 1 base, in that order; junction bases with no gene match: 4. Per germline, CDR1 SGHAT and CDR2 FQNNGV.